A selection of T cell receptor beta chains follows, all from one sample in a study of shared clonotypes between healthy human individuals. The table came from immunoSEQ multiplex PCR; TCRdb's copy has only in-frame clones and leaves some out. In the table there are about 1.5 million clones, around 98% of which are singletons. Sequenced material: naive CD4+ T cells sorted from blood. The receptors derive from a man under 40 in good health. Both conserved end residues are part of each CDR3. A D gene is named only where the DNA matches it firmly. Part of the rows lack a size; the others show once, few, many or a class for expanded clones.

TGTGCCAGCAGCTTAGAGGGGGTCCTATCCACAGATACGCAGTATTTT	CASSLEGVLSTDTQYF	TRBV7-2	.	.	TRBJ2-3
TGCGCCAGCAGCTTGGTGGGGGCCGGGGAGCTGTTTTTT	CASSLVGAGELFF	TRBV5-1	.	.	TRBJ2-2
TGTGCCAGCAGCTCGGGACAGGGGAACACCGGGGAGCTGTTTTTT	CASSSGQGNTGELFF	TRBV7-2	once	TRBD1	TRBJ2-2
TGTGCCAGCAGCGGAGGGAGGGACGGGGAGCTGTTTTTT	CASSGGRDGELFF	TRBV11-3	.	TRBD2	TRBJ2-2
TGTGCCAGCTCACCGAGGGGGAGTAATGAAAAACTGTTTTTT	CASSPRGSNEKLFF	TRBV18	.	.	TRBJ1-4
TGTGCCAGTCGGGACTGGAGTTATACGCAGTATTTT	CASRDWSYTQYF	TRBV28	once	.	TRBJ2-3
TGTGCCAGCACCCTAAGAGGGGGGTATGGGGCCAACGTCCTGACTTTC	CASTLRGGYGANVLTF	TRBV27	.	.	TRBJ2-6
TGTGCCAGCAGTGGGCAGGGAGGATCGGTAGGCGGAAACACCATATATTTT	CASSGQGGSVGGNTIYF	TRBV6-1	.	.	TRBJ1-3
TGTGCCAGTAGTGGGGGACCAAATAGCAATCAGCCCCAGCATTTT	CASSGGPNSNQPQHF	TRBV19	.	.	TRBJ1-5
TGTGCCAGCACAAAATCGGGGCTCCCAAAGGGGGAGCAGTACTTC	CASTKSGLPKGEQYF	TRBV5-4	.	.	TRBJ2-7
TGTGCCAGCAGTCTGACAGGGGGATACGAGCAGTACTTC	CASSLTGGYEQYF	TRBV28	.	TRBD1	TRBJ2-7
TGCGCCAGCAGCCAAGGGGGCCCCCTGGGCAATCAGCCCCAGCATTTT	CASSQGGPLGNQPQHF	TRBV5-1	once	TRBD1	TRBJ1-5
TGCGCCAGCAGCCCTCTCCCCTCGCCTAACACCGGGGAGCTGTTTTTT	CASSPLPSPNTGELFF	TRBV5-1	.	.	TRBJ2-2
TGTGCCAGCAGCTTGGGGGTTAACCAGCCCCAGCATTTT	CASSLGVNQPQHF	TRBV7-2	.	.	TRBJ1-5
TGCGCCAGCCGCCTAGACACCGGGGAGCTGTTTTTT	CASRLDTGELFF	TRBV5-1	.	.	TRBJ2-2
TGTGCCAGCACTAGCGGGAGCCCGGGGACCCAGTACTTC	CASTSGSPGTQYF	TRBV28	.	TRBD2	TRBJ2-5
TGTGCCAGTAGTATATCGGCGAACACCGGGGAGCTGTTTTTT	CASSISANTGELFF	TRBV19	once	.	TRBJ2-2
TGTGCCAGCAGTTTGAGGGGACAGGGCACTGAAGCTTTCTTT	CASSLRGQGTEAFF	TRBV28	.	TRBD1	TRBJ1-1
TGTGCCAGCTCACCGAAAAGACTAGCGGAAGAGCAGTTCTTC	CASSPKRLAEEQFF	TRBV18	.	TRBD2	TRBJ2-1
TGTGCCACCAGCAGAGATATTGGAGGGGATGAGCAGTTCTTC	CATSRDIGGDEQFF	TRBV15	.	.	TRBJ2-1
TGTGCCAGCAGCGCTAGCCCCGGGACTAGTACCTACGAGCAGTACTTC	CASSASPGTSTYEQYF	TRBV9	.	TRBD2	TRBJ2-7
TGCGCCAGCAGCTTGGGAGTGACTAGCACAGATACGCAGTATTTT	CASSLGVTSTDTQYF	TRBV5-1	.	.	TRBJ2-3
TGTGCCAGTAGGAGGACAGGGGGGAACACCGGGGAGCTGTTTTTT	CASRRTGGNTGELFF	TRBV19	.	TRBD1	TRBJ2-2
TGTGCCAGCAGTTCCATCCAGCCCCAGCATTTT	CASSSIQPQHF	TRBV28	.	.	TRBJ1-5
TGCAGCGTGGAAAACGTAGGGGTATCCTACAATGAGCAGTTCTTC	CSVENVGVSYNEQFF	TRBV29-1	.	.	TRBJ2-1
TGTGCCAGCAGCCGCGGGGGAGAAGCTTTCTTT	CASSRGGEAFF	TRBV27	once	.	TRBJ1-1
TGTGCCAGCAGCTTCAGGGACCTGAACACTGAAGCTTTCTTT	CASSFRDLNTEAFF	TRBV5-4	.	.	TRBJ1-1
TGCGCCAGCAGGACCGGGACTAGCGGGAATCACGAGCAGTACTTC	CASRTGTSGNHEQYF	TRBV10-1	once	TRBD2	TRBJ2-7
TGTGCTAGTGGTCAGGGGACCGGGGCCAACGTCCTGACTTTC	CASGQGTGANVLTF	TRBV12-5	.	.	TRBJ2-6
TGTGCCACCAGCAGAGAACTGGGGGGAGAGACCCAGTACTTC	CATSRELGGETQYF	TRBV15	.	.	TRBJ2-5
TGTGCCAGCAGCGGAGACAGGGACGGTGTCAACGTCCTGACTTTC	CASSGDRDGVNVLTF	TRBV9	.	TRBD1	TRBJ2-6
TGTGCCAGCAGCCCAGAGCGGCGGACTCTCAATACGCAGTATTTT	CASSPERRTLNTQYF	TRBV9	.	.	TRBJ2-3